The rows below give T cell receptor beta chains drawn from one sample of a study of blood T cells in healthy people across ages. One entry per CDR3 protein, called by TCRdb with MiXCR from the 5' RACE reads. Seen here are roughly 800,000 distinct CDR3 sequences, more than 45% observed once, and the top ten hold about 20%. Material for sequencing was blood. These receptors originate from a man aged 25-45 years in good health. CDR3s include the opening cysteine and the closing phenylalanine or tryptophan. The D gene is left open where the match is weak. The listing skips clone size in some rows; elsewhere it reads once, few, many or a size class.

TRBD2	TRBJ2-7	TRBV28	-	TGTGCCAGCAGTCCCTCGGCCGCGGGAGGTCGTTACGAGCAGTACTTC	CASSPSAAGGRYEQYF
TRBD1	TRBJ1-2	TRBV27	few	TGTGCCAGCAGTTCCGGGACAGGGAGGAGGGACTATGGCTACACCTTC	CASSSGTGRRDYGYTF
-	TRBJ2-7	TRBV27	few	TGTGCCAGCAGTTCAAAGGGAGCCCGAGGGGAGCAGTACTTC	CASSSKGARGEQYF
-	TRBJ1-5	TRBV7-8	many	TGTGCCAGCAGCTTAGAAGAGAGACAGCCCCAGCATTTT	CASSLEERQPQHF
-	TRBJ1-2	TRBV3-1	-	TGTGCCAGCAGCCAAGGGGCAGTCGAAAAGATCTATGGCTACACCTTC	CASSQGAVEKIYGYTF
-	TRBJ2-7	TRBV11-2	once	TGTGCCAGCAGCTTTTCCCATCCCGGGTACGAGCAGTACTTC	CASSFSHPGYEQYF
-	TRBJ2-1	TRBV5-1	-	TGCGCCAGCAGCCCGCCAAGAGGGCTAGCGTCGACCTACAATGAGCAGTTCTTC	CASSPPRGLASTYNEQFF
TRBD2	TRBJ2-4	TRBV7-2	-	TGTGCCAGCAGACAAAATACGGGGGGAGATCAGTACTTC	CASRQNTGGDQYF
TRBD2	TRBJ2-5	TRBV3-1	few	TGTGCCAGCAGCCAAGATAGAAGCGGGGGGAGGACGGAGACCCAGTACTTC	CASSQDRSGGRTETQYF
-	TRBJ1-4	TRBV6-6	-	TGTGCCAGCAGACCTCTTCGAGAGGGCGGGGTGTTTTTT	CASRPLREGGVFF
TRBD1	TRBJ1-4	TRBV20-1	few	TGCAGTGCTGGACAGGGGGCCTTAGATGAAAAACTGTTTTTT	CSAGQGALDEKLFF
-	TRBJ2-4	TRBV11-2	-	TGTGCCAGCAGCTTAGATCGGGACTCGCCCTGGTACTTC	CASSLDRDSPWYF
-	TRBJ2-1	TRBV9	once	TGTGCCAGCAGCGCCATGATCACTAGAGTGGACAATGAGCAGTTCTTC	CASSAMITRVDNEQFF
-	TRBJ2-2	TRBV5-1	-	TGCGCCAGCAGCCCCACACCCTCCGGGGAGCTGTTTTTT	CASSPTPSGELFF
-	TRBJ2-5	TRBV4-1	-	TGCGCCAGCAGCCAAGTGGCTCAGGAGGGGACCCAGTACTTC	CASSQVAQEGTQYF
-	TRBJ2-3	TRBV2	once	TGTGCCACTTATGGAGCAAGTGCAGATACGCAGTATTTT	CATYGASADTQYF
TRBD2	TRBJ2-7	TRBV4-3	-	TGCGCCAGCAGCCAAGTCTGGGAGGGCCTGGGCTACGAGCAGTACTTC	CASSQVWEGLGYEQYF
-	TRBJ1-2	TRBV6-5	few	TGTGCCAGCAGTTACCTCGGGATCGCGGTAGGCTACACCTTC	CASSYLGIAVGYTF
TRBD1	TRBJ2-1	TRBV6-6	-	TGTGCCAGCAGTTACCGGGACAGTAGCTCCTACAATGAGCAGTTCTTC	CASSYRDSSSYNEQFF
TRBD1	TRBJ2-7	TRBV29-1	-	TGCAGCGTTGAAGATCTTTCGACCAGGACAGGGGGAAACGAGCAGTACTTC	CSVEDLSTRTGGNEQYF
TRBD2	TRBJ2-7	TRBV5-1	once	TGCGCCAGCAGACGTCGGGGGCCTAGCGGGAGCACCCCATCCTACGAGCAGTACTTC	CASRRRGPSGSTPSYEQYF
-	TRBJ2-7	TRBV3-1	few	TGTGCCAGCAGCCAAGGTTGGTCGGGATTCTCCTACGAGCAGTACTTC	CASSQGWSGFSYEQYF
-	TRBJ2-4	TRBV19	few	TGTGCCAGCGCCGAGGCGGTATCGGGCAAAAACATTCAGTACTTC	CASAEAVSGKNIQYF
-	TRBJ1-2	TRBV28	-	TGTGCCAGCAATTTAAAGGGATCCAACTATGGCTACACCTTC	CASNLKGSNYGYTF
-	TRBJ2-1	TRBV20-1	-	TGCAGTGCTACAGGGGGAGGGGTAATTGAGCAGTTCTTC	CSATGGGVIEQFF
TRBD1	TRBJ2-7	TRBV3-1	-	TGTACCAGCAGTCTTCGGACAGGGAAGGACGAGCAGTACTTC	CTSSLRTGKDEQYF
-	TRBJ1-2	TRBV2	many	TGTGCCAGCAGCGCTTCGGTACGGACGGATGGCTACACCTTC	CASSASVRTDGYTF
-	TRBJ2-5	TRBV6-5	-	TGTGCCAGCAGTCTAGGGTTGAAAGGGACCCAGTACTTC	CASSLGLKGTQYF
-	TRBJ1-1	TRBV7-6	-	TGTGCCAGCAGCTTAGACCCAGGTCCGGGAGTGGACACTGAAGCTTTCTTT	CASSLDPGPGVDTEAFF
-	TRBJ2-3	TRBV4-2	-	TGTGCCAGCAGCCCTGGACTAAGGGCAGATACGCAGTATTTT	CASSPGLRADTQYF
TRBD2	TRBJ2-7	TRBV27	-	TGTGCCAGCAGTTCCCCGTTGACTAGCGGGAGAACCTACGAGCAGTACTTC	CASSSPLTSGRTYEQYF
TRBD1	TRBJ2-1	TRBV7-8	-	TGTGCCAGCAGCCAAGAGGGACAGGGTTATGGCAATGAGCAGTTCTTC	CASSQEGQGYGNEQFF